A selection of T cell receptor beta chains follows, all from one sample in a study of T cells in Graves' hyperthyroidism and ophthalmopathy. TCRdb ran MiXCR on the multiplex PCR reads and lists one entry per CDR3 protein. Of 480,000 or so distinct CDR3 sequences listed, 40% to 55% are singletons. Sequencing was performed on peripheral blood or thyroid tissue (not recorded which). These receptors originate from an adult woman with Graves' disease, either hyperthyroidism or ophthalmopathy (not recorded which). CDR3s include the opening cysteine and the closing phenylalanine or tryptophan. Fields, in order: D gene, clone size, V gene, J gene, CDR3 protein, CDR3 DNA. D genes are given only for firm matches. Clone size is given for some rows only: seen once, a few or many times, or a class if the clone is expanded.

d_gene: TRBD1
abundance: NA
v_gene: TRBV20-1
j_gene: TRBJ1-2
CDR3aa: CSAGGTGLGYTF
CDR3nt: TGCAGTGCGGGGGGGACAGGGCTCGGCTACACCTTC

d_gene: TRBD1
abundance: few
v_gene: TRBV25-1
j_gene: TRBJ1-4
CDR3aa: CASTGTGEKLFF
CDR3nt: TGTGCCAGCACTGGGACAGGTGAAAAACTGTTTTTT

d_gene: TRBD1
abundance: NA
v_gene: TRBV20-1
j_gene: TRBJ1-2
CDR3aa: CSGGTEDNYGDTF
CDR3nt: TGCAGTGGGGGGACAGAGGATAACTATGGCGACACCTTC

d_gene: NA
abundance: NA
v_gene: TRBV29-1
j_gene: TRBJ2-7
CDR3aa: CSVNREGSYEQYF
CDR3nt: TGCAGCGTCAACAGGGAGGGTTCCTACGAGCAGTACTTC

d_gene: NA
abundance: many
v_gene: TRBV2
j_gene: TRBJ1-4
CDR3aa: CASRLATDDNEKLFF
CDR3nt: TGTGCCAGCAGACTCGCGACAGACGATAATGAAAAACTGTTTTTT

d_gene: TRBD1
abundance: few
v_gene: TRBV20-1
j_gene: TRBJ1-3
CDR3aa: CSAGKQGEDTIYF
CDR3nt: TGCAGTGCTGGTAAACAGGGGGAAGACACCATATATTTT

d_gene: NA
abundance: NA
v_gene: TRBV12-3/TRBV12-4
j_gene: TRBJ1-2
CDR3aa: CASSSLLYGYTF
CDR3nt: TGTGCCAGCAGCTCCCTTTTGTATGGCTACACCTTC

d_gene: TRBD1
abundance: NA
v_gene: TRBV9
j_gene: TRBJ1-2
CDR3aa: CASSSSTGAVSGNTF
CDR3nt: TGTGCCAGCAGTTCCTCGACAGGGGCTGTTTCTGGAAACACCTTC

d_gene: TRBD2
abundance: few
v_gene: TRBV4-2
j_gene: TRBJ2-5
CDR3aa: CASSPRLADQPQETQYF
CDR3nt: TGTGCCAGCAGCCCTCGCCTAGCGGACCAGCCTCAAGAGACCCAGTACTTC

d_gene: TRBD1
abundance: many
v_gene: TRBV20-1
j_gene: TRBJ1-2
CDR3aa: CSASRQGGTRYGYTF
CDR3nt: TGCAGTGCCTCGAGACAGGGGGGAACTAGATATGGCTACACCTTC

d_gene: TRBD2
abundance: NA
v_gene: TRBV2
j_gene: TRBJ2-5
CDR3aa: CAGTSGEGETQYF
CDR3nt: TGTGCTGGGACTAGCGGGGAGGGAGAGACCCAGTACTTC

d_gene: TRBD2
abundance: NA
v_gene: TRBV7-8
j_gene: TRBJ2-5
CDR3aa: CASSRGGTNETQYF
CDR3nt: TGTGCCAGCAGCCGCGGGGGGACGAATGAGACCCAGTACTTC

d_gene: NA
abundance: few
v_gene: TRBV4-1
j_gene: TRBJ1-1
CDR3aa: CASSPRVGPNTEAFF
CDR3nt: TGCGCCAGCAGCCCACGGGTGGGCCCGAACACTGAAGCTTTCTTT

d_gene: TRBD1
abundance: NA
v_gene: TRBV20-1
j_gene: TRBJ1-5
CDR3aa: CSASSEGTANQPQHF
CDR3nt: TGCAGTGCCAGCAGCGAGGGGACAGCTAATCAGCCCCAGCATTTT

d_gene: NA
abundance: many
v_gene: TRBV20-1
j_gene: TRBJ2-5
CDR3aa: CSAREGTEETQYF
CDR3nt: TGCAGTGCTAGAGAGGGGACTGAAGAGACCCAGTACTTC

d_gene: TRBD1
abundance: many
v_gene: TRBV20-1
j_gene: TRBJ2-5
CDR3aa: CSATRTGKETQYF
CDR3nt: TGCAGTGCTACCCGGACAGGGAAAGAGACCCAGTACTTC

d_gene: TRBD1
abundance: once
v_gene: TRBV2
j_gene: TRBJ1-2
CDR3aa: CARDLGQGYYGYTF
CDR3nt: TGTGCTAGAGATCTGGGACAGGGCTACTATGGCTACACCTTC

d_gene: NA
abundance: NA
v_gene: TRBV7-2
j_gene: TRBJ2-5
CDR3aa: CASSLPENQETQYF
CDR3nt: TGTGCCAGCAGCTTACCAGAAAACCAAGAGACCCAGTACTTC

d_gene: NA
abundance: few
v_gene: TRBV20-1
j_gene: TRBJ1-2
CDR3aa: CSAPTRLNTGDDGYTF
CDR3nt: TGCAGTGCTCCTACTAGACTGAACACCGGGGACGATGGCTACACCTTC

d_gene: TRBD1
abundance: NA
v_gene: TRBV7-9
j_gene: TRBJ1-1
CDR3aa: CASSLRDREGEAFF
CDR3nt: TGTGCCAGCAGCCTTCGCGACAGGGAGGGAGAAGCTTTCTTT

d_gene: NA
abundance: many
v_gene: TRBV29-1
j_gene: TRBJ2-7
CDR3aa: CSVEEKRHEQYF
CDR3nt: TGCAGCGTTGAAGAGAAGCGACACGAGCAGTACTTC

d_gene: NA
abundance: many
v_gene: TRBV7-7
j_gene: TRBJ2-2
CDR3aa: CASSPRGGVGANTGELFF
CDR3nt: TGTGCTAGCAGCCCCCGGGGAGGAGTTGGCGCGAACACCGGGGAGCTGTTTTTT

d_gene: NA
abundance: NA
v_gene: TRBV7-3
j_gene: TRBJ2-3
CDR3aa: CASSLWGQPTDTQYF
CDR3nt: TGTGCCAGCAGCTTATGGGGGCAGCCTACAGATACGCAGTATTTT

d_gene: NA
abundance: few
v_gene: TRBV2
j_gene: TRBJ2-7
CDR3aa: CASSESGKTQQYF
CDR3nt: TGTGCCAGCAGTGAGAGTGGTAAGACGCAGCAGTACTTC

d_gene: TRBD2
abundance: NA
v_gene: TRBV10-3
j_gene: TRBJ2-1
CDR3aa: CAISEGLAGVDEQFF
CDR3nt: TGTGCCATCAGTGAGGGACTAGCGGGAGTCGATGAGCAGTTCTTC

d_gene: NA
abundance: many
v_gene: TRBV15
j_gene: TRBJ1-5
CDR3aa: CATSRDLAVVQPQHF
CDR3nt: TGTGCCACCAGCAGAGATCTGGCAGTGGTTCAGCCCCAGCATTTT

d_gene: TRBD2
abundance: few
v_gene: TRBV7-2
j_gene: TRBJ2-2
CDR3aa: CASSLTGSGSAGELFF
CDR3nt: TGTGCCAGCAGCTTAACCGGAAGCGGGAGTGCCGGGGAGCTGTTTTTT

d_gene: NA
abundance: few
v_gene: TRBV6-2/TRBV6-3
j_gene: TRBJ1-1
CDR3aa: CASSLVSSAAVKAEAFF
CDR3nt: TGTGCCAGCAGTTTGGTCTCATCAGCGGCGGTGAAGGCTGAAGCTTTCTTT

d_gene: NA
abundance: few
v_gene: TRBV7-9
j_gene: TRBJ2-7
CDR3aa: CASTPRIAPGYEQYF
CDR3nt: TGTGCCAGCACCCCGCGAATAGCTCCCGGCTACGAGCAGTACTTC

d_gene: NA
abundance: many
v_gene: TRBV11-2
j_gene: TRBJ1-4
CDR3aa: CASSLRPAINEKLFF
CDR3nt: TGTGCCAGCAGCTTAAGGCCCGCAATTAATGAAAAACTGTTTTTT

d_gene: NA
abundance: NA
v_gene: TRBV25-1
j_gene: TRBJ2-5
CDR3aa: CASSLRGGYQETQYF
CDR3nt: TGTGCCAGCAGCCTCCGAGGGGGATACCAAGAGACCCAGTACTTC

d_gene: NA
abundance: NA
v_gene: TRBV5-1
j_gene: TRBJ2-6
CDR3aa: CASSFPDTGTEAF
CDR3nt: TGCGCCAGCAGCTTCCCAGATACGGGCACTGAAGCTTTC

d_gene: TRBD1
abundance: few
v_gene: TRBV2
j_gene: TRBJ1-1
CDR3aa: CASTGQGESEAFF
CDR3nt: TGTGCCAGCACGGGACAGGGTGAATCTGAAGCTTTCTTT

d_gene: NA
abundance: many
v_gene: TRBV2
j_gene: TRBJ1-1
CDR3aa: CASSGGFNRPEAFF
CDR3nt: TGTGCCAGCAGTGGGGGATTCAATAGGCCTGAAGCTTTCTTT

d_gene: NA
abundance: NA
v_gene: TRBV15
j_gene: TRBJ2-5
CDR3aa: CATSRDPGSETQYF
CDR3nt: TGTGCCACCAGCAGAGATCCGGGTAGCGAGACCCAGTACTTC

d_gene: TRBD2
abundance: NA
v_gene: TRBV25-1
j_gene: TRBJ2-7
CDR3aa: CASGPGGFSYEQYF
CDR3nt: TGTGCCAGCGGCCCGGGGGGTTTCTCCTACGAGCAGTACTTC

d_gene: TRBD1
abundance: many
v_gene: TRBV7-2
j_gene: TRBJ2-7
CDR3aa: CASRRDRASYEQYF
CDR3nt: TGTGCCAGCCGCCGGGACAGGGCCTCCTACGAGCAGTACTTC

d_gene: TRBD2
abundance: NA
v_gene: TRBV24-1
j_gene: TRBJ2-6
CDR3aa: CATSDAGRAGANVLTF
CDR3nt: TGTGCCACCAGTGACGCAGGGAGGGCTGGGGCCAACGTCCTGACTTTC

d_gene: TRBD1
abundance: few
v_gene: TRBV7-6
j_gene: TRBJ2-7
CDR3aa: CASSLGTWTGAYEQYF
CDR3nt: TGTGCCAGCAGCTTAGGGACGTGGACAGGGGCCTACGAGCAGTACTTC

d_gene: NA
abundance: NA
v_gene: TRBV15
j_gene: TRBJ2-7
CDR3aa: CATSSADRRSYEQYF
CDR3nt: TGTGCCACCAGCAGTGCAGACAGGAGATCCTACGAGCAGTACTTC

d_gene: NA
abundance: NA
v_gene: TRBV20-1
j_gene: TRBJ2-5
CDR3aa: CSARFAQETQYF
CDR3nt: TGCAGTGCTAGGTTCGCCCAAGAGACCCAGTACTTC

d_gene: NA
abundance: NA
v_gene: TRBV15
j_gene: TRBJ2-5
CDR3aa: CATSRDLTETQYF
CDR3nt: TGTGCCACCAGCAGAGATTTGACGGAGACCCAGTACTTC

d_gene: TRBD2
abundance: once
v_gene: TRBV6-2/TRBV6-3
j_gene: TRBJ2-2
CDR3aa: CASSYPFSGSRQNTGELFF
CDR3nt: TGTGCCAGCAGTTACCCCTTTAGCGGGAGTCGACAAAACACCGGGGAGCTGTTTTTT

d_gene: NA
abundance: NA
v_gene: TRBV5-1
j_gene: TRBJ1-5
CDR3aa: CASSRSGLGHSPQHF
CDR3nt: TGCGCCAGCTCGCGGTCCGGGTTAGGACATTCACCCCAGCATTTT

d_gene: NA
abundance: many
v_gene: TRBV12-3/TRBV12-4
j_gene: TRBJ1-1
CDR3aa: CASSLSQINTEAFF
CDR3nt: TGTGCCAGCAGTTTGTCACAAATTAACACTGAAGCTTTCTTT

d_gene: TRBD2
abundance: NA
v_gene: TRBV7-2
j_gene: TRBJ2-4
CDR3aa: CASSPGSGSGTKNIQYF
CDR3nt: TGTGCCAGCAGCCCGGGTAGCGGGAGTGGGACCAAAAACATTCAGTACTTC

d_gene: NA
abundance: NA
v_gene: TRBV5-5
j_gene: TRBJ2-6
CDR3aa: CASSVDEAGANVLTF
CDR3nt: TGTGCCAGCAGCGTAGATGAAGCTGGGGCCAACGTCCTGACTTTC

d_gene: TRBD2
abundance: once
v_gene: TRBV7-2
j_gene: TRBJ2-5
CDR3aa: CASSSLGRAGETQYF
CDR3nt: TGTGCCAGCAGCTCCCTGGGGAGGGCAGGGGAGACCCAGTACTTC